Detailed here is one T cell receptor beta chain. What it binds is unknown. The sample originates from a study of CD4 T cells in relation to SARS-CoV-2 and coronaviruses. Overall study context: Patient ages ranged from about 21 to 72, median 38.

Method: immunoSEQ multiplex PCR; TCRdb's copy keeps in-frame clones and lacks some. The sample has about 41,000 clones, 75% to 90% seen once. The CDR3 runs to 12 residues. Germline lookup yields CDR1 GTSNPN and CDR2 SVGIG (reference sequence). The V end lost 3 bases, the J end lost 5 bases, and 7 bases lay between the germline ends. The receptor's source is an adult with COVID-19. The V and J genes are TRBV30 and TRBJ1-4, with a possible D match to TRBD1 (5 bases). Sequencing used naive CD4+ T cells from PBMCs, cultured in vitro. Noted subset: naive CD4+ T cells isolated by negative enrichment. For the CDR3, the DNA is TGTGCCTGGAGCAGACAGAATGAAAAACTGTTTTTT. Its translation is CAWSRQNEKLFF.